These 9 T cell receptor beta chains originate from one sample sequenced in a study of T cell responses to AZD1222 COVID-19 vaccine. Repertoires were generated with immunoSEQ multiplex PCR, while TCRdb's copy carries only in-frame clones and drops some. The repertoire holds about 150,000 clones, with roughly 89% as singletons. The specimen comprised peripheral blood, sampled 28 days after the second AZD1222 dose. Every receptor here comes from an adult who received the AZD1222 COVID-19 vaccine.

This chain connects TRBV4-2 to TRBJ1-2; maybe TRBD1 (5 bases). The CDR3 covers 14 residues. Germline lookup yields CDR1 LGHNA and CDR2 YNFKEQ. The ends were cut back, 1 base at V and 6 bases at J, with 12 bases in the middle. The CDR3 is CASSQGRGFDGYTF. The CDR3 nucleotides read TGTGCCAGCAGCCAAGGTCGGGGGTTCGATGGCTACACCTTC.

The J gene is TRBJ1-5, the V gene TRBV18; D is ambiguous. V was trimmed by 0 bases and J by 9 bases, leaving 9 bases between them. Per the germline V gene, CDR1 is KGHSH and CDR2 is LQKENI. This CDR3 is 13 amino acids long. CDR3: CASSPPGLPPQHF. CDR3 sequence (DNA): TGTGCCAGCTCACCACCGGGGTTGCCGCCCCAGCATTTT. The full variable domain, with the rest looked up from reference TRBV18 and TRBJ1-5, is NAGVMQNPRHLVRRRGQEARLRCSPMKGHSHVYWYRQLPEEGLKFMVYLQKENIIDESGMPKERFSAEFPKEGPSILRIQQVVRGDSAAYFCASSPPGLPPQHFGDGTRLSIL.

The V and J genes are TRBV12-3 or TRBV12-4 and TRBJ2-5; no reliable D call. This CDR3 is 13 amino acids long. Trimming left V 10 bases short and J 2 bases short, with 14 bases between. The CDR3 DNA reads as TGTGCCACCAGCGTGGGGTTACAAGAGACCCAGTACTTC. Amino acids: CATSVGLQETQYF.

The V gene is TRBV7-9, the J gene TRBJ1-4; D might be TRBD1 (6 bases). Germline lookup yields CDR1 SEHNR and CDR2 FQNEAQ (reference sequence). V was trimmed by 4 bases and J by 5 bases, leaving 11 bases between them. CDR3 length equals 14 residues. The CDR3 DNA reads TGTGCCAGCAGCTCGAGGGGGACAAATGAAAAACTGTTTTTT. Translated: CASSSRGTNEKLFF.

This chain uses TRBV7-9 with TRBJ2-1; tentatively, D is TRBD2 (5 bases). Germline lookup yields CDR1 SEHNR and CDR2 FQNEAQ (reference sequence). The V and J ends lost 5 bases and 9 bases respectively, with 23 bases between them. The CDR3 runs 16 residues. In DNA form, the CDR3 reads TGTGCCAGCAGCCCCGGCGGGCGCCGTAGTGGAGTTGAGCAGTTCTTC. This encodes CASSPGGRRSGVEQFF.

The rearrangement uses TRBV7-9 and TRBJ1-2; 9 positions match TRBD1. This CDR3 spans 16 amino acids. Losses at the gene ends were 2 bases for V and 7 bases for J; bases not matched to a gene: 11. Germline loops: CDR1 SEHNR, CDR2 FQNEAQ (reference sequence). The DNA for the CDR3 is TGTGCCAGCAGCTTATTATCTTGGACAGGGGAAATTGGCTACACCTTC. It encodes CASSLLSWTGEIGYTF.

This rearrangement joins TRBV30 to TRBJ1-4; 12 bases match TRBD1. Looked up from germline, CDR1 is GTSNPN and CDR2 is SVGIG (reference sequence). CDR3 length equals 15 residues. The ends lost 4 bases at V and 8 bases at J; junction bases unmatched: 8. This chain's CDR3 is CAWKGQGALGEKLFF. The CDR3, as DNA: TGTGCCTGGAAGGGACAGGGGGCTCTGGGGGAAAAACTGTTTTTT. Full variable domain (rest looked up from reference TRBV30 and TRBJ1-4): SQTIHQWPATLVQPVGSPLSLECTVEGTSNPNLYWYRQAAGRGLQLLFYSVGIGQISSEVPQNLSASRPQDRQFILSSKKLLLSDSGFYLCAWKGQGALGEKLFFGSGTQLSVL.

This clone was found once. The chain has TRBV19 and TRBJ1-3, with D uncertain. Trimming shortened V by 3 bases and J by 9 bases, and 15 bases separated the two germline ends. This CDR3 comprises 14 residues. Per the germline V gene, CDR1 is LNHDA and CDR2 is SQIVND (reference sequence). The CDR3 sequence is CASSIEGRRGTIYF. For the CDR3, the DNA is TGTGCCAGTAGTATCGAGGGCCGGAGAGGCACCATATATTTT.

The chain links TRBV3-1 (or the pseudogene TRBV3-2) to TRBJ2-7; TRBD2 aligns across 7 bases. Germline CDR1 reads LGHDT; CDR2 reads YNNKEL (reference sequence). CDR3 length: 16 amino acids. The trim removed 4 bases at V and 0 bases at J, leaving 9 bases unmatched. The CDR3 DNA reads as TGTGCCAGCAGCCGGGAGGGGCCGGCCAGCTCCTACGAGCAGTACTTC. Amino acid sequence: CASSREGPASSYEQYF.